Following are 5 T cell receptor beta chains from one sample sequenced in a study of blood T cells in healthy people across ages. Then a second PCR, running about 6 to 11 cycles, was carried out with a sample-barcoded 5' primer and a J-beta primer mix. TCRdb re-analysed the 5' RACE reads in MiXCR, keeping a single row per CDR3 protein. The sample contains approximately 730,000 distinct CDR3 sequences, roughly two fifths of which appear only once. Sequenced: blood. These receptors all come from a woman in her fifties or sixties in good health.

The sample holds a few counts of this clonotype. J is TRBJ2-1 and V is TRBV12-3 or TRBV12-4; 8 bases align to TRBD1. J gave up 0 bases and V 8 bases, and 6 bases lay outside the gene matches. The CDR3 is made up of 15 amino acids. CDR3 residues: CASQNRGDSYNEQFF. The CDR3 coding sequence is TGTGCCAGCCAGAACAGGGGGGACTCCTACAATGAGCAGTTCTTC.

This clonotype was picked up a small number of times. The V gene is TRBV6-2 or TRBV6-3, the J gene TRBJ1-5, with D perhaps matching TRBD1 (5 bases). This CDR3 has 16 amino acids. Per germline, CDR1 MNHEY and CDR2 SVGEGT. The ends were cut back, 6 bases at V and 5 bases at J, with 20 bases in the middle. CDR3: CASRGGQGSWDQPQHF. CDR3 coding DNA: TGTGCCAGCAGGGGTGGCCAGGGTTCATGGGATCAGCCCCAGCATTTT.

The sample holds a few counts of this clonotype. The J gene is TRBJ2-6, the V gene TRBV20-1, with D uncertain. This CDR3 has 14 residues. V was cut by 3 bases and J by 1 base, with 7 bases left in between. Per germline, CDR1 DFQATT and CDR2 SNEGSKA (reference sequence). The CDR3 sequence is CSASIRSGANVLTF. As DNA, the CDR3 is TGCAGTGCTAGTATTAGGTCTGGGGCCAACGTCCTGACTTTC.

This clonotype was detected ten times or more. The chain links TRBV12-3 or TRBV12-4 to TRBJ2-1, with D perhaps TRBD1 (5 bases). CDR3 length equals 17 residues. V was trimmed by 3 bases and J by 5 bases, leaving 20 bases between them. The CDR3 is CASSLGRGRVSHNEQFF. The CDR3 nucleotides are TGTGCCAGCAGTTTGGGTAGGGGTCGGGTATCACACAATGAGCAGTTCTTC.

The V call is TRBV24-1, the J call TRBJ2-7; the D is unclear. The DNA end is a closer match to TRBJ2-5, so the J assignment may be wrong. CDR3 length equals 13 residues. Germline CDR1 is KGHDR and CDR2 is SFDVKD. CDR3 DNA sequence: TGTGCCATCGCACAAGGGAATGAGGAGACCCAGTACTTC. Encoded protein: CAIAQGNEETQYF.